This TCR beta chain emerged from a study of tumor-infiltrating lymphocytes in primary liver carcinoma. Study details: The five patients, who were men and women, ranged in age from 30 to 69 years.

From germline, CDR1 is MGHRA and CDR2 YSYEKL. This CDR3 has 17 amino acids. In the case of this clonotype: The junction does not match germline at one end; this may be a read error.

Joint extraction of RNA and DNA used roughly 18-34 mg of bulk tissue that was unsorted. Five discrete regions of every tumor underwent sampling. TCR beta cDNA was prepared out of roughly 450 ng total RNA by means of a constant-region primer. Modified slightly, ARM-PCR produced TCR beta libraries over three nested multiplex PCR rounds. With TRBV1-TRBV30 forward primers and a C-beta reverse primer, the first two PCR rounds were run for around 11 cycles each. TCRdb re-analysed the multiplex PCR reads in MiXCR, keeping a single row per CDR3 protein. The sample includes tens of thousands of distinct CDR3 sequences, 71% of them seen just once.

V is TRBV4-1 and J is TRBJ2-1, with D possibly being TRBD1 or TRBD2 (5 bases each). Sequencing was performed on liver tumor tissue from sampling region 4. Documented subset: tumor region T4, right-lateral pole. This clonotype was sampled from a man aged 35 to 55 with primary liver carcinoma and hepatitis B virus infection. CDR3: CASSQYPGPRRYNGQFF. CDR3 nucleotide sequence: TGCGCCAGCAGCCAGTATCCGGGACCCCGACGATACAATGGGCAGTTCTTC.